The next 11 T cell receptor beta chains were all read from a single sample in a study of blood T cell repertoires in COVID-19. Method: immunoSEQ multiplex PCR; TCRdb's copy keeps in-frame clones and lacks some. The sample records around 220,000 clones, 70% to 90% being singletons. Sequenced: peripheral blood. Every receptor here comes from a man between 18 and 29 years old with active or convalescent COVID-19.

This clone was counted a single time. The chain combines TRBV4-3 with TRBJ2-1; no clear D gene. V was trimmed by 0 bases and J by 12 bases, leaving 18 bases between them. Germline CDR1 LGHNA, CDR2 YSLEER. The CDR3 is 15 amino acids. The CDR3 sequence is CASSQDRTELSSQFF. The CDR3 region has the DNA TGCGCCAGCAGCCAAGATCGTACGGAGCTTAGTTCGCAGTTCTTC.

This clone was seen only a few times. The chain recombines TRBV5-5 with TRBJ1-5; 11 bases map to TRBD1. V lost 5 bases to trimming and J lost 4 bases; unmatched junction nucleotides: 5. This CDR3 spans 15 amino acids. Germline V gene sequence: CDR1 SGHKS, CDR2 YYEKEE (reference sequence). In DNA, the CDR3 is TGTGCCAGCAGATACGGACAGGGGGCAAATCAGCCCCAGCATTTT. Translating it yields CASRYGQGANQPQHF.

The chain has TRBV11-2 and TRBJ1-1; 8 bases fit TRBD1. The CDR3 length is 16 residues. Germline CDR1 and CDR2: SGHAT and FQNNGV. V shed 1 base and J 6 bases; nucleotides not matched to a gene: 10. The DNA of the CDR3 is TGTGCCAGCAGCTTAGTGGTGACAGGGGATCTCGCTGAAGCTTTCTTT. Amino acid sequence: CASSLVVTGDLAEAFF.

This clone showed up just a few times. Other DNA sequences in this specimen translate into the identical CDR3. CDR3 sequence: CASSYSGGNEKLFF. The CDR3 coding sequence is TGTGCCAGCAGTTACTCCGGCGGAAATGAAAAACTGTTTTTT. This chain uses TRBV6-5 with TRBJ1-4; no reliable D call. The CDR3 contains 14 residues. CDR1 is MNHEY and CDR2 is SVGAGI in the germline V gene. The V end lost 0 bases, the J end lost 5 bases, and 7 bases lay between the germline ends.

As DNA, the CDR3 is TGTGCCAGCAGCCAAGAGTCTGCTAGCGGGAGTGTTCTTTCCCGCTACGAGCAGTACTTC. Its translation is CASSQESASGSVLSRYEQYF. The rearrangement joins TRBV4-2 to TRBJ2-7, with 10 bases lining up with TRBD2. Per the germline V gene, CDR1 is LGHNA and CDR2 is YNFKEQ. The CDR3 is 20 residues long. Trimming at V came to 0 bases and at J to 3 bases, leaving 17 bases not matched to a gene.

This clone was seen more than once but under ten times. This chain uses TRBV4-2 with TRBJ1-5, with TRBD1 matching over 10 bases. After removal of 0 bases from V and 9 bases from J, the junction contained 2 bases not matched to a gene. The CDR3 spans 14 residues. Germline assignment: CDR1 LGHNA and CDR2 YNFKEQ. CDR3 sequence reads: CASSQETGGTPQHF. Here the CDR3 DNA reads TGTGCCAGCAGCCAAGAGACAGGGGGCACGCCCCAGCATTTT.

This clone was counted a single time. The CDR3 bases are TGTGCCAGCAGCGAAGGAGGGCAGTCCTCCCGCTCCTATAATTCACCCCTCCACTTT. It translates to CASSEGGQSSRSYNSPLHF. The chain carries TRBV9 and TRBJ1-6, with D unclear. This CDR3 is built from 19 residues. Germline V gene lookup returns CDR1 SGDLS and CDR2 YYNGEE. Between the trimmed V and J ends, which lost 3 bases and 0 bases, there was a span of 19 bases.

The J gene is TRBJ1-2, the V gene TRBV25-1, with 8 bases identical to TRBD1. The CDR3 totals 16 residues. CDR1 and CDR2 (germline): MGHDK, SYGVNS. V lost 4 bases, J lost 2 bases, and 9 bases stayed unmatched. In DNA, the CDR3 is TGTGCCAGCAGTGCAAGGGGACAGGCCTTCAACTATGGCTACACCTTC. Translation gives CASSARGQAFNYGYTF.

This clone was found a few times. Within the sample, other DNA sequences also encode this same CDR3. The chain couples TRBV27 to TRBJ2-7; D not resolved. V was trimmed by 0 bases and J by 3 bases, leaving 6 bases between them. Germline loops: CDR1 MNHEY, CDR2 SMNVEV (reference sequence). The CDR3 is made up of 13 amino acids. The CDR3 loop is CASSLSVDYEQYF. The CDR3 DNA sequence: TGTGCCAGCAGTTTATCGGTAGACTACGAGCAGTACTTC.

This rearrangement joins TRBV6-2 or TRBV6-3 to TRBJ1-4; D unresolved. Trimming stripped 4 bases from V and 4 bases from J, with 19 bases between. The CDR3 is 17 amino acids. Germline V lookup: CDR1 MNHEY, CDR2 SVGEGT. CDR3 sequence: CASSSLLGKADNEKLFF. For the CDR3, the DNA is TGTGCCAGCAGTTCCCTTCTAGGAAAGGCGGATAATGAAAAACTGTTTTTT.

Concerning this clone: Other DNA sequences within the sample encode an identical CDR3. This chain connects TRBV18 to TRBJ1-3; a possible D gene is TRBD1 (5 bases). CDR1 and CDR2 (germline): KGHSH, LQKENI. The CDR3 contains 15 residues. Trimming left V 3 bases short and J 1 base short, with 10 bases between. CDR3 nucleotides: TGTGCCAGCTCACCGCTGCAGGGTTCTGGAAACACCATATATTTT. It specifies CASSPLQGSGNTIYF.